The 29 T cell receptor beta chains in this list originate from one sample, sequenced in a study of regulatory T cells in long-lasting Graves disease. Documented time point: newly diagnosed GD, antithyroid drugs for less than 3 months. PBMCs were the source of the RNA used for TCR sequencing. Library construction for TCR beta used iRepertoire HTBI primers and Arm-PCR of CDR3 regions. One entry per CDR3 protein, called by TCRdb with MiXCR from the multiplex PCR reads. The sample lists about 310,000 distinct CDR3 sequences, 18% seen once, with about 38% in the top ten. Sample: peripheral blood mononuclear cells (PBMCs), taken at new diagnosis, from a patient treated with antithyroid drugs. The receptors come from a female donor with Graves disease.

The sample holds many counts of this clonotype. The CDR3 DNA sequence: TGTGCCAGCAGAGACAGGGGACTATCTAACTATGGCTACACCTTC. It yields the protein CASRDRGLSNYGYTF. V usage is TRBV6-1 and J usage is TRBJ1-2; 8 positions agree with TRBD1. Germline V gives CDR1 MNHNS, CDR2 SASEGT. Trimming removed 6 bases from V and 0 bases from J; junction bases left unmatched: 6. The CDR3 consists of 15 residues.

The V call is TRBV2, the J call TRBJ1-1; possibly TRBD1 for D (6 bases). Trimming stripped 7 bases from V and 1 base from J, with 16 bases between. Germline lookup yields CDR1 SNHLY and CDR2 FYNNEI. The CDR3 contains 15 residues. The CDR3 coding sequence is TGTGCCAGCACCGGGGAGGGGGACGGGAACACTGAAGCTTTCTTT. Its protein is CASTGEGDGNTEAFF.

This clonotype was seen more than once but under ten times. The rearrangement links TRBV9 to TRBJ2-1; unclear D gene. V was pared by 0 bases and J by 2 bases, with 3 bases between. There are 13 residues in the CDR3. CDR1 and CDR2 from the germline V gene are SGDLS and YYNGEE. CDR3 nucleotides: TGTGCCAGCAGCGTAGAAGCCTACAATGAGCAGTTCTTC. Protein product: CASSVEAYNEQFF.

This clonotype showed up many times. The V call is TRBV6-2 or TRBV6-3, the J call TRBJ2-2; no firm D call. V lost 2 bases to trimming and J lost 0 bases, with 10 bases between them. The CDR3 totals 16 residues. CDR1 and CDR2 from the germline V gene are MNHEY and SVGEGT. CDR3 amino acids: CASSYSVRTNTGELFF. For the CDR3, the DNA is TGTGCCAGCAGTTACAGTGTGAGAACGAACACCGGGGAGCTGTTTTTT.

This clonotype was counted many times. The V and J genes are TRBV25-1 and TRBJ2-5; TRBD1 might be the D (5 bases). CDR1 is MGHDK and CDR2 is SYGVNS in the germline V gene. This CDR3 region has 15 residues. Trimming took off 3 bases at V and 0 bases at J, with 11 bases between the two ends. In nucleotides, the CDR3 is TGTGCCAGCAGTGATCTCACCAGGGACCAAGAGACCCAGTACTTC. It translates to CASSDLTRDQETQYF.

The chain links TRBV7-9 to TRBJ2-7; D possibly corresponds to TRBD1 (8 bases). V was shortened by 5 bases and J by 2 bases, with 16 bases between the two germline ends. Germline V gene data show CDR1 as SEHNR and CDR2 as FQNEAQ (reference sequence). CDR3 length: 15 residues. The CDR3 loop is CASSPAGDRTYEQYF. The DNA of the CDR3 is TGTGCCAGCAGCCCCGCGGGGGACAGGACCTACGAGCAGTACTTC.

Of note for this clonotype: Because it lacks the conserved phenylalanine or tryptophan at the end, this CDR3 is likely a read error. The chain has TRBV7-9 and TRBJ2-1, with 8 bases matching TRBD2. CDR1 is SEHNR, CDR2 FQNEAQ, per germline (reference sequence). The length of the CDR3 is 15 residues. V shed 4 bases and J 2 bases; nucleotides not matched to a gene: 4. CDR3 in amino acids: CASSSPTSAYNEQFS. The CDR3 bases are TGTGCCAGCAGCTCCCCGACTAGCGCCTACAATGAGCAGTTCTCC.

On this clonotype: The junction does not match germline at one end; this may be a read error. V and J are TRBV27 and TRBJ2-5; D possibly corresponds to TRBD1 (6 bases). CDR1 and CDR2 from the germline V gene are MNHEY and SMNVEV (reference sequence). The CDR3 loop spans 13 amino acids. In DNA, the CDR3 is TGTGCCAGCAGTCCCGTCGAAATGGGACATTATAGCTTC. Its translation: CASSPVEMGHYSF.

In its sample, this clonotype was seen once. This likely comes from a read error, as the CDR3 has no conserved phenylalanine or tryptophan at its end. It is unclear where the CDR3 begins or ends on the DNA, so no DNA is shown, and the CDR3 is as TCRdb lists it. The chain is built from TRBV6-5 and TRBJ2-5; no check of the table's D call, TRBD1, against the DNA was made. The CDR3 totals 14 residues, both ends included. Germline CDR1 reads MNHEY; CDR2 reads SVGAGI. CDR3 sequence reads: CASSYSQGGETLYV.

This clonotype occurred many times. The chain links TRBV28 to TRBJ2-2, with 12 bases identical to TRBD2. The CDR3 has 17 amino acids. Trimming removed 6 bases from V and 4 bases from J; junction bases left unmatched: 9. Germline V CDR1 and CDR2: MDHEN, SYDVKM. For the CDR3, the DNA is TGTGCCAGCAGCCGACTAGCGGGAGAGGGTCGCACCGGGGAGCTGTTTTTT. Translation: CASSRLAGEGRTGELFF.

As concerns this clonotype: A much larger clone is a single base away; this may be a read error. The chain recombines TRBV28 with TRBJ2-2, with 9 bases lining up with TRBD2. The CDR3 totals 13 residues. Germline assignment: CDR1 MDHEN and CDR2 SYDVKM. The DNA for the CDR3 is TGTGCCAGCACGGGACTAGCTTACGGGGAGATGTTTTTT. Protein product: CASTGLAYGEMFF.

This clonotype came up many times. This chain links TRBV6-1 with TRBJ2-1, with a tentative D call TRBD2 (6 bases). Deletions cut 8 bases from V and 7 bases from J, with 15 bases between. Germline V gene lookup returns CDR1 MNHNS and CDR2 SASEGT. The CDR3 covers 13 residues. CDR3 sequence: CASGGTLQNEQFF. The CDR3 DNA reads TGTGCCAGCGGCGGGACTCTCCAGAATGAGCAGTTCTTC.

This clonotype was detected a few times. The rearrangement joins TRBV5-1 to TRBJ2-3, with a tentative D call TRBD2 (5 bases). V was cut by 4 bases and J by 4 bases, with 19 bases left in between. This CDR3 spans 16 amino acids. Germline CDR1 is SGHRS and CDR2 is YFSETQ. The CDR3 here is CASSPKTRSLPDTQYF. The CDR3 DNA follows: TGCGCCAGCAGCCCTAAAACTAGATCCCTCCCAGATACGCAGTATTTT.

The V call is TRBV14, the J call TRBJ2-1; 8 bases agree with TRBD2. The CDR3 spans 13 residues. Trimming took 1 base from V and 14 from J; bases not matched to a gene: 7. CDR1 is SGHDN and CDR2 is FVKESK in the germline V gene. CDR3 amino acids: CASSQVSGRKEFF. The CDR3 DNA follows: TGTGCCAGCAGCCAAGTGAGCGGGAGAAAAGAGTTCTTC.

In the case of this clonotype: It may be a read error: a sequence one base away is much more abundant. V usage is TRBV18 and J usage is TRBJ2-4; either TRBD1 or TRBD2 may fit D (5 bases each). CDR1 and CDR2 from the germline V gene are KGHSH and LQKENI. This CDR3 has 15 amino acids. CDR3 amino acids: CASSPGTPNGDEQLF. Here the CDR3 DNA reads TGTGCCAGCTCTCCCGGGACGCCTAATGGCGATGAGCAGCTCTTC. Complete variable domain (other parts from reference TRBV18 and TRBJ2-4): NAGVMQNPRHLVRRRGQEARLRCSPMKGHSHVYWYRQLPEEGLKFMVYLQKENIIDESGMPKERFSAEFPKEGPSILRIQQVVRGDSAAYFCASSPGTPNGDEQLFGAGTRLSVL.

In this sample, this clonotype turned up many times. This chain links TRBV19 with TRBJ1-5, with D uncertain. V lost 2 bases and J lost 7, with 9 bases in between. CDR1 LNHDA and CDR2 SQIVND come from the germline V gene (reference sequence). The CDR3 loop spans 13 amino acids. The CDR3, as DNA: TGTGCCAGTAGTATAAAGGGAGGGCAGCCCCAGCATTTT. This codes for CASSIKGGQPQHF.

This clonotype is a singleton in its sample. The final CDR3 position lacks the conserved phenylalanine or tryptophan, pointing to a likely read error. The DNA is left out, because the CDR3 cannot be placed on it with certainty; the CDR3 is given as TCRdb lists it. The V call is TRBV2, the J call TRBJ1-4; the D call in the table, TRBD1, was not verified against the DNA. Termini included, the CDR3 measures 13 amino acids. The germline CDR1 and CDR2 sequences are SNHLY and FYNNEI. The CDR3 region is CASSENIGQGVSC.

At least ten counts were recorded for this clonotype. The V call is TRBV13, the J call TRBJ1-1; D unresolved. Trimming left V 7 bases short and J 0 bases short, with 15 bases between. The germline CDR1 and CDR2 sequences are PRHDT and FYEKMQ (reference sequence). The CDR3 is 15 residues long. The DNA of the CDR3 is TGTGCCAGCACCCCTCCGCCTACAGTGAACACTGAAGCTTTCTTT. Its translation: CASTPPPTVNTEAFF. Full variable domain (rest looked up from reference TRBV13 and TRBJ1-1): AAGVIQSPRHLIKEKRETATLKCYPIPRHDTVYWYQQGPGQDPQFLISFYEKMQSDKGSIPDRFSAQQFSDYHSELNMSSLELGDSALYFCASTPPPTVNTEAFFGQGTRLTVV.

This clonotype was observed many times. The CDR3 sequence: CASSYGTGGTDTQYF. The DNA for the CDR3 is TGCGCCAGCAGTTACGGGACAGGGGGAACAGATACGCAGTATTTT. The chain is built from TRBV5-1 and TRBJ2-3, with 11 bases fitting TRBD1. The V gene's germline CDR1 is SGHRS and CDR2 YFSETQ. The V and J ends lost 5 bases and 3 bases, in that order; junction bases with no gene match: 5. The CDR3 extends over 15 amino acids.

The sample holds many counts of this clonotype. The J gene is TRBJ2-7, the V gene TRBV6-1; perhaps TRBD1 as D (5 bases). Trimming pared 1 base from V and 5 bases from J, leaving 9 bases between. The CDR3 extends over 13 amino acids. Germline V gives CDR1 MNHNS, CDR2 SASEGT. The chain's CDR3 is CASSEGQYHEQYF. As DNA, the CDR3 is TGTGCCAGCAGTGAAGGACAGTACCACGAGCAGTACTTC.

At least ten counts were recorded for this clonotype. The chain joins TRBV19 to TRBJ2-1, with 8 bases lining up with TRBD2. This CDR3 contains 17 residues. Looked up from germline, CDR1 is LNHDA and CDR2 is SQIVND (reference sequence). With 3 bases clipped from V and 8 bases from J, the junction kept 15 bases outside the gene matches. CDR3 sequence: CASSILTSEPGIDEQFF. CDR3 bases: TGTGCCAGTAGTATCTTGACTAGCGAGCCGGGGATCGATGAGCAGTTCTTC.

The J gene is TRBJ2-4, the V gene TRBV19, with D perhaps TRBD1 or TRBD2 (5 bases each). The CDR3 has 13 amino acids. The V gene lost 1 base and the J gene lost 8 bases, with 9 bases spanning the gap. Germline V gene data show CDR1 as LNHDA and CDR2 as SQIVND (reference sequence). CDR3 nucleotide sequence: TGTGCCAGTAGTATAGGGGGGTGGGACATTCAGTACTTC. This translates into CASSIGGWDIQYF.

This clonotype came up a few times. A clone one base away is much larger, so this may be a read error. V and J are TRBV28 and TRBJ2-7; either TRBD1 or TRBD2 may supply D (5 bases each). Germline V gives CDR1 MDHEN, CDR2 SYDVKM. This CDR3 region has 15 residues. V was shortened by 3 bases and J by 3 bases, with 15 bases between the two germline ends. The CDR3 loop is CASSLWADGGYEQYF. The CDR3 bases are TGTGCCAGCAGTTTGTGGGCAGATGGGGGCTACGAGCAGTACTTC.

This clonotype was seen at least ten times. The chain carries TRBV27 and TRBJ1-1; D perhaps matches TRBD1 (6 bases). Germline V gene data show CDR1 as MNHEY and CDR2 as SMNVEV (reference sequence). This CDR3 is built from 14 residues. Trimming left V 6 bases short and J 7 bases short, with 18 bases between. The CDR3 spells CASSPWGGRVEAFF. In DNA, the CDR3 is TGTGCCAGCAGCCCCTGGGGGGGGCGCGTTGAAGCTTTCTTT.

This clonotype has a single count. Given a much more abundant clone one base away, this may be a read error. The chain links TRBV11-2 to TRBJ2-1; D gene ambiguous. The J call may be incorrect, as the DNA end agrees better with TRBJ2-5. The CDR3 has 14 residues. Looked up from germline, CDR1 is SGHAT and CDR2 is FQNNGV. CDR3 sequence reads: CASSLEVVNQTQYF. CDR3 bases: TGTGCCAGCAGCTTAGAGGTAGTCAATCAGACCCAGTACTTC.

In its sample, this clonotype was seen a few times. The chain combines TRBV11-2 with TRBJ1-1, with D perhaps TRBD1 (5 bases). The CDR3 is made up of 13 amino acids. Deletions cut 0 bases from V and 9 bases from J, with 11 bases between. Germline V gene lookup returns CDR1 SGHAT and CDR2 FQNNGV. CDR3: CASSLEGVAKAFF. The CDR3 coding sequence is TGTGCCAGCAGCTTAGAGGGGGTTGCTAAAGCTTTCTTT.

This clonotype was found many times. The V gene is TRBV12-5, the J gene TRBJ2-7; TRBD1 aligns across 9 bases. Germline values: CDR1 LGHNT, CDR2 FRNRAP. V gave up 4 bases and J gave up 6 bases; unmatched junction bases: 7. The CDR3 covers 14 residues. The chain's CDR3 is CASGSRDRAGEQYF. The DNA of the CDR3 is TGTGCTAGTGGTTCACGGGACAGGGCGGGCGAGCAGTACTTC.

This clonotype was counted many times. The chain combines TRBV2 with TRBJ2-2, with TRBD1 matching over 10 bases. The CDR3 runs to 15 residues. Germline V lookup: CDR1 SNHLY, CDR2 FYNNEI. The ends lost 8 bases at V and 8 bases at J; junction bases unmatched: 11. CDR3 nucleotide sequence: TGTGCCAGCGTTCCGGGACAGGGGATTAGGGGGGAGCTGTTTTTT. Its protein product is CASVPGQGIRGELFF.

The chain joins TRBV27 to TRBJ1-3, with D uncertain. The ends were cut back, 1 base at V and 2 bases at J, with 15 bases in the middle. The CDR3 contains 17 residues. Germline lookup yields CDR1 MNHEY and CDR2 SMNVEV (reference sequence). CDR3 amino acids: CASSLYQPGRAGNTIYF. The CDR3 DNA sequence: TGTGCCAGCAGTTTATACCAACCGGGCCGAGCTGGAAACACCATATATTTT.